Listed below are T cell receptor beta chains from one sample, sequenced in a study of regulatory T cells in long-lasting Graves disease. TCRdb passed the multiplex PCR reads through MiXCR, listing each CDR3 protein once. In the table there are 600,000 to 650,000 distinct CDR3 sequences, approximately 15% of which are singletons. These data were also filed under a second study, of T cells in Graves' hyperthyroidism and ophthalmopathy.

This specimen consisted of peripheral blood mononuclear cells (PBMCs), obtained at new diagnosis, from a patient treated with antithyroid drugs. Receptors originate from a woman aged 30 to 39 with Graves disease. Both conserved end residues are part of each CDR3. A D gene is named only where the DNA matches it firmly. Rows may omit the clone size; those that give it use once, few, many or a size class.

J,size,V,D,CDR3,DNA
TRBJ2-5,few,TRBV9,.,CASSVGVTGSTETQYF,TGTGCCAGCAGCGTAGGAGTCACAGGGTCGACGGAGACCCAGTACTTC
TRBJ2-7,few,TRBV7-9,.,CASSQNFPYEQYF,TGTGCCAGCAGCCAAAATTTTCCCTACGAGCAGTACTTC
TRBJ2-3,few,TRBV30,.,CAWSSKDTQYF,TGTGCCTGGAGTTCGAAAGATACGCAGTATTTT
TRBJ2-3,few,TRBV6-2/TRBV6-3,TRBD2,CASSYSSGLIGGSTDTQYF,TGTGCCAGCAGTTACTCCTCGGGACTAATTGGCGGGAGCACAGATACGCAGTATTTT
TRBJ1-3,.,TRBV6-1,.,CASRKTVDAGNTIYF,TGTGCCAGCAGGAAGACAGTTGACGCTGGAAACACCATATATTTT
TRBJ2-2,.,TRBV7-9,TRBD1,CASSLGTGYTGELFF,TGTGCCAGCAGCTTGGGGACAGGGTACACCGGGGAGCTGTTTTTT
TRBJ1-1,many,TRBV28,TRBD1,CASRPNRGLWNTEAFF,TGTGCCAGCAGACCAAACAGGGGATTGTGGAACACTGAAGCTTTCTTT
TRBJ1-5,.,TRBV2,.,CASSPVVEGWRSQPQHF,TGTGCCAGCAGCCCCGTCGTGGAGGGGTGGCGTAGCCAGCCCCAGCATTTT
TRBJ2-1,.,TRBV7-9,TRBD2,CASSLGSRFAGVLDNEQFF,TGTGCCAGCAGCTTGGGTTCGCGATTTGCGGGAGTGTTGGACAATGAGCAGTTCTTC
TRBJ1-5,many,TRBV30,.,CAWSVAGSGQPQHF,TGTGCCTGGAGTGTGGCAGGGTCGGGCCAGCCCCAGCATTTT
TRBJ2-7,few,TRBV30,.,CAWSGGTSYEQYF,TGTGCCTGGAGCGGCGGGACCTCCTACGAGCAGTACTTC
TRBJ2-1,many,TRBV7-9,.,CASSFRGQSSYNEQFF,TGTGCCAGCAGCTTCCGGGGTCAAAGCTCCTACAATGAGCAGTTCTTC
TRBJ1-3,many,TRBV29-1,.,CSVRSSGNTIYF,TGCAGCGTCAGGAGCTCTGGAAACACCATATATTTT
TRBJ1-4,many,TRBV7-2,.,CASSRASTTNEKLFF,TGTGCCAGCAGCCGGGCTTCAACAACTAATGAAAAACTGTTTTTT
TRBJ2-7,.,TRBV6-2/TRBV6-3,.,CASSSPTPSEQYF,TGTGCCAGCAGTTCTCCAACCCCTTCCGAGCAGTACTTC
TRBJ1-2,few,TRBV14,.,CASSHDRRADYTF,TGTGCCAGCAGCCATGATCGGCGCGCAGACTACACCTTC
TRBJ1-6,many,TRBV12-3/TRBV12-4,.,CASSFEAGDAPLHF,TGTGCCAGCAGTTTCGAGGCAGGGGATGCACCCCTCCACTTT
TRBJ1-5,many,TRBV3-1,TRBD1,CASSQTGGAAQPQHF,TGTGCCAGCAGCCAAACAGGGGGCGCAGCTCAGCCCCAGCATTTT
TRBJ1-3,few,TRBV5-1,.,CASSLDRPPGNTIYF,TGCGCCAGCAGCTTGGATCGTCCGCCTGGAAACACCATATATTTT
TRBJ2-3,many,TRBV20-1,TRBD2,CSMFPGTRRRGDTQYF,TGCAGTATGTTTCCCGGGACTAGACGACGAGGAGATACGCAGTATTTT
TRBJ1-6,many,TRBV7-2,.,CASSLVLGNSPLHF,TGTGCCAGCAGCTTAGTGCTGGGGAATTCACCCCTCCACTTT
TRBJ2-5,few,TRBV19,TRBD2,CASSHQLAAQETQYF,TGTGCCAGTAGCCACCAACTAGCGGCGCAAGAGACCCAGTACTTC
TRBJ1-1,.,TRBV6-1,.,CASSHRAENTEAFF,TGTGCCAGCAGCCACCGGGCCGAGAACACTGAAGCTTTCTTT
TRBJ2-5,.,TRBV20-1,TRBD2,CSARVVAGGAQYF,TGCAGTGCTAGAGTGGTAGCGGGAGGGGCCCAGTACTTC
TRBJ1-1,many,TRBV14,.,CASSQALETKAFF,TGTGCCAGCAGCCAAGCGTTGGAAACCAAAGCTTTCTTT
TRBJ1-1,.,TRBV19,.,CASSKLARRQKNTEAFF,TGTGCCAGTAGCAAATTAGCCCGTAGACAGAAGAACACTGAAGCTTTCTTT
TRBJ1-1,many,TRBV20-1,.,CSAHLAVPNTEAFF,TGCAGTGCCCACTTGGCAGTTCCGAACACTGAAGCTTTCTTT
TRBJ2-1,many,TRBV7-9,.,CASSFREQFF,TGTGCCAGCAGCTTCCGTGAGCAGTTCTTC
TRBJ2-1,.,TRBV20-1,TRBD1,CSASKGPGGSNEQFF,TGCAGTGCATCTAAAGGGCCAGGGGGTTCCAATGAGCAGTTCTTC
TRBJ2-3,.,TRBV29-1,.,CSVDVWQTSTDTQYF,TGCAGCGTTGATGTCTGGCAAACTAGCACAGATACGCAGTATTTT
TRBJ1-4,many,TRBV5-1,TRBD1,CASRQGTNEKLFF,TGTGCCAGCAGACAGGGGACTAATGAAAAACTGTTTTTT
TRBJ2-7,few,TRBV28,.,CASRNSDSYEQYF,TGTGCCAGCAGGAACAGTGACTCCTACGAGCAGTACTTC
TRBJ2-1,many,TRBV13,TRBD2,CASSRTSGSRNEQFF,TGTGCCAGCAGTCGGACTAGCGGGAGTAGGAATGAGCAGTTCTTC
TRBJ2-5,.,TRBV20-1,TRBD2,CSGAGLAGTQETQYF,TGCAGTGGGGCGGGACTAGCGGGAACCCAAGAGACCCAGTACTTC
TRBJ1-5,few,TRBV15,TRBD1,CATSAGTGDSQPQHF,TGTGCCACCAGCGCCGGGACAGGGGATAGTCAGCCCCAGCATTTT
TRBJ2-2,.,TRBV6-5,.,CASSYSRGLGGELFF,TGTGCCAGCAGTTACTCGAGGGGTCTGGGCGGGGAGCTGTTTTTT
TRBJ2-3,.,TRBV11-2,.,CASIPRGTTDTQYF,TGTGCCAGCATCCCTAGGGGTACGACAGATACGCAGTATTTT
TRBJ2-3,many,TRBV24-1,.,CATSDHDRPDTQYF,TGTGCCACCAGTGATCACGACAGACCCGATACGCAGTATTTT
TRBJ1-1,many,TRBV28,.,CASSQLGRYTEAFF,TGTGCCAGCAGCCAATTAGGGAGGTACACTGAAGCTTTCTTT
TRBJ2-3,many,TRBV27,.,CASSLSMMGDTQYF,TGTGCCAGCAGTTTATCGATGATGGGAGATACGCAGTATTTT